Shown below are 32 T cell receptor beta chains from a single sample sequenced in a study of T cells in Graves' hyperthyroidism and ophthalmopathy. Amplification targeted TCR beta CDR3 regions from RNA transcripts. When the TCR CDR3 underwent first-round RT-PCR, the HTBI primer set was used. One entry per CDR3 protein results from TCRdb running MiXCR on the multiplex PCR reads. The table has 75,000 to 100,000 distinct CDR3 sequences, over 50% seen once. Input material: blood. Every receptor here comes from a woman in her thirties or forties with Graves' hyperthyroidism.

V usage is TRBV14 and J usage is TRBJ1-3; D gene unclear. Germline V gene sequence: CDR1 SGHDN, CDR2 FVKESK. Trimming shortened V by 1 base and J by 3 bases, and 1 base separated the two germline ends. The CDR3 extends over 12 amino acids. The CDR3 loop reads CASSQVGNTIYF. DNA for the CDR3: TGTGCCAGCAGCCAAGTTGGAAACACCATATATTTT. Using reference TRBV14 and TRBJ1-3 for the parts outside the CDR3, the full variable domain is EAGVTQFPSHSVIEKGQTVTLRCDPISGHDNLYWYRRVMGKEIKFLLHFVKESKQDESGMPNNRFLAERTGGTYSTLKVQPAELEDSGVYFCASSQVGNTIYFGEGSWLTVV.

In its sample, this clonotype was seen many times. J is TRBJ1-1 and V is TRBV4-3; no clear D gene. Per germline, CDR1 LGHNA and CDR2 YSLEER. CDR3 length equals 14 residues. V dropped 3 bases and J dropped 2 bases, with 10 bases sitting between them. The CDR3 loop reads CASSQLDGNTEAFF. For the CDR3, the DNA is TGCGCCAGCAGCCAGCTTGACGGTAACACTGAAGCTTTCTTT.

The chain employs TRBV2 and TRBJ1-3; 9 bases match TRBD1. CDR3 length: 16 residues. Germline assignment: CDR1 SNHLY and CDR2 FYNNEI. The V segment lost 6 bases and the J segment 8 bases; nucleotides outside the gene matches: 14. As DNA, the CDR3 is TGTGCCAGCAGACCCCATTCCGGGACAGGGAGGGACACCATATATTTT. Its translation: CASRPHSGTGRDTIYF.

This clonotype was counted at least ten times. DNA of the CDR3: TGCAGTGCTAGCCCGACAAAGCGGGGGCGAGAGACCCAGTACTTC. This codes for CSASPTKRGRETQYF. The V call is TRBV20-1, the J call TRBJ2-5, with TRBD2 matching over 8 bases. V lost 3 bases, J lost 4 bases, and 10 bases stayed unmatched. The CDR3 is made up of 15 amino acids. Per germline, CDR1 DFQATT and CDR2 SNEGSKA (reference sequence).

This clonotype was counted at least ten times. The CDR3 DNA sequence: TGCAGCGTTGAAGGAAGGCTTCAAGCCGCCGAGACCCAGTACTTC. Translating gives CSVEGRLQAAETQYF. V gene TRBV29-1 combines with J gene TRBJ2-5; D not resolved. Trimming left V 1 base short and J 5 bases short, with 17 bases between. The germline gives CDR1 SQVTM, CDR2 ANQGSEA. The CDR3 totals 15 residues.

Comment on this clonotype: One end of the junction varies from germline; a read error may be responsible. The J gene is TRBJ2-3, the V gene TRBV19; D could derive from TRBD1 or TRBD2 (6 bases each). The CDR3 length is 15 residues. Germline assignment: CDR1 LNHDA and CDR2 SQIVND (reference sequence). CDR3 sequence (DNA): TGTGCCAGCAGTATACAGGGCGGGGTCACAGATACGCAGTATTTT. This codes for CASSIQGGVTDTQYF.

This clonotype has only one observation. This chain joins TRBV6-1 and TRBJ1-6, with D maybe TRBD1 (6 bases). V was shortened by 6 bases and J by 9 bases, with 33 bases between the two germline ends. CDR1 and CDR2 from the germline V gene are MNHNS and SASEGT. This CDR3 contains 20 residues. The CDR3 spells CASSRSGTGGERFRRSPLHF. Here the CDR3 DNA reads TGTGCCAGCAGCCGTAGCGGCACCGGGGGCGAGAGGTTTCGGCGTTCACCCCTCCACTTT.

The chain combines TRBV20-1 with TRBJ2-5; 9 bases are a match to TRBD2. Germline CDR1 reads DFQATT; CDR2 reads SNEGSKA (reference sequence). With 3 bases clipped from V and 3 bases from J, the junction kept 8 bases outside the gene matches. The CDR3 sequence is 15 residues long. The chain's CDR3 is CSASDVAGGKETQYF. The CDR3 DNA reads as TGCAGTGCTAGCGATGTGGCGGGAGGGAAAGAGACCCAGTACTTC.

The gene calls are TRBV5-1 and TRBJ2-2; D unresolved. CDR1 is SGHRS and CDR2 is YFSETQ in the germline V gene. V shed 5 bases and J shed 2 bases, with 16 bases lying between them. This CDR3 is built from 16 residues. Here the CDR3 DNA reads TGCGCCAGCAGAGGTGGTGTGTCACTAAACACCGGGGAGCTGTTTTTT. This encodes CASRGGVSLNTGELFF.

The sample holds many counts of this clonotype. This rearrangement joins TRBV20-1 to TRBJ1-2; D not resolved. The CDR3 contains 11 residues. V was clipped by 3 bases and J by 6 bases, with 8 bases between them. Germline V gene sequence: CDR1 DFQATT, CDR2 SNEGSKA (reference sequence). The CDR3 nucleotides are TGCAGTGCTAGTGCCGGGAATGGCTACACCTTC. It translates to CSASAGNGYTF.

The gene calls are TRBV20-1 and TRBJ2-5; 10 bases fit TRBD1. Germline lookup yields CDR1 DFQATT and CDR2 SNEGSKA (reference sequence). The CDR3 runs to 14 residues. With V trimmed by 0 bases and J by 3 bases, 1 base remained unmatched. The CDR3 nucleotides read TGCAGTGCTAGAGAGGGGACAGGGGAAGAGACCCAGTACTTC. It translates to CSAREGTGEETQYF.

This chain links TRBV7-8 with TRBJ2-3; 7 nucleotides match TRBD2. Trimming took 4 bases from V and 3 from J; bases not matched to a gene: 13. Germline V gene data show CDR1 as SGHVS and CDR2 as FQNEAQ. This CDR3 is 17 amino acids long. The CDR3 reads CASSYSAGTLRTDTQYF. In DNA, the CDR3 is TGTGCCAGCAGCTACTCAGCGGGGACCCTCAGGACAGATACGCAGTATTTT. The complete variable domain, with remaining parts taken from reference TRBV7-8 and TRBJ2-3, reads GAGVSQSPRYKVAKRGQDVALRCDPISGHVSLFWYQQALGQGPEFLTYFQNEAQLDKSGLPSDRFFAERPEGSVSTLKIQRTQQEDSAVYLCASSYSAGTLRTDTQYFGPGTRLTVL.

This chain uses TRBV10-3 with TRBJ2-7; tentatively, D is TRBD2 (5 bases). The CDR3 covers 12 residues. Germline V gives CDR1 ENHRY, CDR2 SYGVKD. Trimming left V 8 bases short and J 5 bases short, with 13 bases between. For the CDR3, the DNA is TGTGCCATCGGGCAAACGGGGAACGAGCAGTACTTC. Amino acids: CAIGQTGNEQYF.

With respect to this clonotype: A much larger clone differs by one base, so this may be a read error. The chain couples TRBV20-1 to TRBJ1-5; D is uncertain. Germline V gene lookup returns CDR1 DFQATT and CDR2 SNEGSKA (reference sequence). The CDR3 extends over 15 amino acids. CDR3 sequence: CGARWGFEIYQPQHF. In DNA form, the CDR3 reads TGCGGTGCTAGGTGGGGTTTCGAAATATATCAGCCCCAGCATTTT.

This clonotype was seen repeatedly, ten times or more. The CDR3: CASSRALDSGNTIYF. The CDR3 coding sequence is TGTGCCAGCAGCAGGGCGCTCGACTCTGGAAACACCATATATTTT. The V call is TRBV9, the J call TRBJ1-3, with D hard to call. The CDR3 is 15 residues long. Per germline, CDR1 SGDLS and CDR2 YYNGEE. V lost 4 bases and J 0 bases, leaving 11 bases between the germline ends.

The V and J genes are TRBV29-1 and TRBJ2-7; perhaps TRBD2 as D (6 bases). Germline V gene sequence: CDR1 SQVTM, CDR2 ANQGSEA. CDR3 length: 12 residues. Trimming removed 7 bases at V and 3 bases at J, with 13 bases between. The DNA for the CDR3 is TGCAGCGCGCGGGACTCAAACTACGAGCAGTACTTC. Protein product: CSARDSNYEQYF.

This clonotype was found once. The chain recombines TRBV7-3 with TRBJ1-5, with D perhaps TRBD1 (6 bases). The CDR3 has 14 amino acids. V shed 5 bases and J shed 7 bases, with 15 bases lying between them. CDR1 SGHTA and CDR2 FQGTGA come from the germline V gene. The CDR3 here is CASSTGGAGQPQHF. In DNA form, the CDR3 reads TGTGCCAGCAGCACGGGGGGCGCGGGGCAGCCCCAGCATTTT.

Ten or more counts support this clonotype. CDR3 residues: CATSSGQGEGYEQYF. CDR3 DNA sequence: TGTGCCACCAGCAGCGGACAGGGAGAGGGATACGAGCAGTACTTC. The rearrangement joins TRBV15 to TRBJ2-7, with 8 bases lining up with TRBD1. Germline-derived CDR1 and CDR2 are LNHNV and YYDKDF (reference sequence). The V and J ends lost 3 bases and 4 bases, in that order; junction bases with no gene match: 8. CDR3 length equals 15 residues.

This chain connects TRBV7-6 to TRBJ2-5; possible D gene TRBD2, 6 bases. The length of the CDR3 is 13 residues. The V gene lost 3 bases and the J gene lost 4 bases, with 9 bases spanning the gap. CDR1 is SGHVS and CDR2 is FNYEAQ in the germline V gene. CDR3: CASSFSGGETQYF. For the CDR3, the DNA is TGTGCCAGCAGCTTTAGCGGCGGAGAGACCCAGTACTTC.

This clonotype occurred many times. At one boundary the junction diverges from the germline segment, which might be a read error. The rearrangement links TRBV10-2 to TRBJ2-5; 12 nucleotides agree with TRBD1. Germline V CDR1 and CDR2: WSHSY, SAAADI. The CDR3 covers 15 residues. CDR3 loop: CASSPGTGGGETQYF. CDR3 nucleotides: TGTGCCAGCAGCCCAGGGACAGGGGGCGGTGAGACCCAGTACTTC.

Details on this clonotype: This CDR3 fails to terminate in the conserved phenylalanine or tryptophan, so it likely reflects a read error. The DNA is omitted, as the CDR3 cannot be located on it reliably, and the CDR3 follows TCRdb's listing. The V and J genes are TRBV14 and TRBJ1-3; the D call of TRBD1 is as the table states it, not checked on the DNA. The germline CDR1 and CDR2 sequences are SGHDN and FVKESK. Ends included, the CDR3 has 12 residues. The chain's CDR3 is CASSQVTGGSYT.

Comment on this clonotype: Since no conserved phenylalanine or tryptophan closes the CDR3, a read error is the likely cause. V and J are TRBV7-2 and TRBJ1-6, with TRBD1 as a possible D gene (6 bases). Germline CDR1 reads SGHTA; CDR2 reads FQGNSA. The CDR3 runs 15 residues. The V end was cut by 5 bases, the J end by 8 bases, with 16 bases between. The CDR3 DNA sequence: TGTGCCAGCAGCGCGGGGGCAGGGCTGGATTCACCCCTCCACCTT. This translates into CASSAGAGLDSPLHL.

The chain employs TRBV2 and TRBJ1-5; 11 bases line up with TRBD1. CDR1 and CDR2 from the germline V gene are SNHLY and FYNNEI. The CDR3 contains 16 residues. The V gene end was trimmed by 5 bases and the J gene end by 7 bases; junction bases not matched to a gene: 10. The CDR3 protein is CASSRTGGVSRQPQHF. The CDR3, as DNA: TGTGCCAGCAGTCGGACAGGGGGCGTATCCAGACAGCCCCAGCATTTT.

This clonotype has a count of ten or more. The J gene is TRBJ1-5, the V gene TRBV7-2; D is possibly TRBD1 (6 bases). This CDR3 region has 13 residues. V lost 3 bases and J 5 bases, leaving 8 bases between the germline ends. CDR1 is SGHTA and CDR2 is FQGNSA in the germline V gene. The CDR3 DNA is TGTGCCAGCAGCTTGGACAGTGATCAGCCCCAGCATTTT. Amino acid sequence: CASSLDSDQPQHF.

This clonotype was found many times. The genes are TRBV7-9 and TRBJ1-2; D not certain. Germline CDR1 reads SEHNR; CDR2 reads FQNEAQ (reference sequence). V lost 1 base, J lost 5 bases, and 11 bases lay in between. The CDR3 sequence is 14 residues long. The CDR3: CASSLDPEAYGYTF. CDR3 in DNA: TGTGCCAGCAGCTTAGATCCCGAGGCTTATGGCTACACCTTC.

Remarks on this clonotype: A much larger clone differs by one base, so this may be a read error. The gene calls are TRBV7-6 and TRBJ1-5; no clear D. The CDR3 spans 15 residues. V dropped 5 bases and J dropped 2 bases, with 13 bases sitting between them. Germline V gives CDR1 SGHVS, CDR2 FNYEAQ. CDR3 region: CASSRLAYGNQPQHF. As DNA, the CDR3 is TGTGCCAGCAGCCGTTTAGCGTACGGCAATCAGCCCCAGCATTTT. Complete variable domain (other parts from reference TRBV7-6 and TRBJ1-5): GAGVSQSPRYKVTKRGQDVALRCDPISGHVSLYWYRQALGQGPEFLTYFNYEAQQDKSGLPNDRFSAERPEGSISTLTIQRTEQRDSAMYRCASSRLAYGNQPQHFGDGTRLSIL.

This clonotype occurred many times. The rearrangement links TRBV6-5 to TRBJ1-1; the D gene is possibly TRBD1 (5 bases). The V end lost 8 bases, the J end lost 0 bases, and 22 bases lay between the germline ends. Germline V lookup: CDR1 MNHEY, CDR2 SVGAGI. This CDR3 is built from 17 residues. Here the CDR3 reads CASGAEGAFGMNTEAFF. The CDR3 coding sequence is TGTGCCAGCGGGGCGGAAGGGGCGTTTGGTATGAACACTGAAGCTTTCTTT.

This clonotype occurred a few times. The chain combines TRBV6-1 with TRBJ1-5; a weak D match, TRBD1 (5 bases). V was shortened by 8 bases and J by 9 bases, with 23 bases between the two germline ends. CDR3 size: 15 residues. Germline V gene data show CDR1 as MNHNS and CDR2 as SASEGT. CDR3 amino acids: CASGMGQAPTRPQHF. CDR3 bases: TGTGCCAGCGGCATGGGGCAGGCCCCAACGAGGCCCCAGCATTTT.

The table lists this clonotype with many counts. Here the CDR3 DNA reads TGTGCCAGCAGCTTAGCGGGAGGCGTACAGTTAGAGCAGTACTTC. This codes for CASSLAGGVQLEQYF. The chain employs TRBV7-6 and TRBJ2-7; weak D call: TRBD2 (6 bases). Per germline, CDR1 SGHVS and CDR2 FNYEAQ. V was trimmed by 0 bases and J by 7 bases, leaving 16 bases between them. CDR3 length: 15 residues.

This clonotype was found many times. This rearrangement joins TRBV7-3 to TRBJ1-1; TRBD1 agrees at 7 bases. Germline V gene lookup returns CDR1 SGHTA and CDR2 FQGTGA. The CDR3 loop spans 14 amino acids. The junction had 7 bases not matched to a gene; V was cut back by 5 bases and J by 4 bases. DNA of the CDR3: TGTGCCAGCAGCCCACAGGGGATAGGCACTGAAGCTTTCTTT. Its translation: CASSPQGIGTEAFF.

This chain links TRBV7-9 with TRBJ2-3; D is unclear. Trimming removed 6 bases from V and 5 bases from J, with 21 bases in between. The CDR3 spans 16 residues. Per the germline V gene, CDR1 is SEHNR and CDR2 is FQNEAQ (reference sequence). CDR3 sequence reads: CASRETLGGSGDTQYF. CDR3 nucleotides: TGTGCCAGCAGAGAAACTCTAGGTGGTTCTGGAGATACGCAGTATTTT. The complete variable domain, with remaining parts taken from reference TRBV7-9 and TRBJ2-3, reads DTGVSQNPRHKITKRGQNVTFRCDPISEHNRLYWYRQTLGQGPEFLTYFQNEAQLEKSRLLSDRFSAERPKGSFSTLEIQRTEQGDSAMYLCASRETLGGSGDTQYFGPGTRLTVL.

This clonotype was seen ten or more times. The V call is TRBV9, the J call TRBJ1-6; the D is unclear. Germline V gene data show CDR1 as SGDLS and CDR2 as YYNGEE. Trimming pared 0 bases from V and 7 bases from J, leaving 11 bases between. This CDR3 has 15 residues. Here the CDR3 DNA reads TGTGCCAGCAGCGTAGTTGGTACGGTGAATTCACCCCTCCACTTT. Translation gives CASSVVGTVNSPLHF.